The clone carrying this TCR beta chain turned up a few times. The antigen is unknown. This entry comes from a study of T cell repertoires in cytomegalovirus infection. Study context: Selected CMV epitopes included recently identified HLA-C-restricted ones as well as well-studied HLA-B-restricted ones. Public TCR beta signatures marked donors with CMV infection and the matching HLA.

The germline gives CDR1 SNHLY, CDR2 FYNNEI. The ends were cut back, 7 bases at V and 4 bases at J, with 19 bases in the middle. The CDR3 consists of 15 residues. MiXCR, applied by TCRdb to the reads, yields one record per CDR3 protein. This sample has some 920,000 distinct CDR3 sequences; approximately 32% occur once, and the top ten carry 13%. Whole-study results and caveats: The response measured ex vivo was dominated by TCR beta clonotypes (HLA-C-restricted and CMV-specific). Using cumulative public TCR beta family frequency, the authors identified those who carried CMV together with the relevant HLA.

The clonotype comes from a human donor in good health (CMV status not recorded). Some clones in this sample may be carry-over from other donors' samples. The chain uses TRBV2 and TRBJ1-2, with D possibly TRBD1 on 6 matching bases. Sequencing was performed on cultured CD8+ T cells from PBMCs, taken from culture after CMV antigen stimulation. The CDR3 nucleotides are TGTGCCAGCAAAGACCTACAGGGCACGATCTATGGCTACACCTTC. Translation gives CASKDLQGTIYGYTF.